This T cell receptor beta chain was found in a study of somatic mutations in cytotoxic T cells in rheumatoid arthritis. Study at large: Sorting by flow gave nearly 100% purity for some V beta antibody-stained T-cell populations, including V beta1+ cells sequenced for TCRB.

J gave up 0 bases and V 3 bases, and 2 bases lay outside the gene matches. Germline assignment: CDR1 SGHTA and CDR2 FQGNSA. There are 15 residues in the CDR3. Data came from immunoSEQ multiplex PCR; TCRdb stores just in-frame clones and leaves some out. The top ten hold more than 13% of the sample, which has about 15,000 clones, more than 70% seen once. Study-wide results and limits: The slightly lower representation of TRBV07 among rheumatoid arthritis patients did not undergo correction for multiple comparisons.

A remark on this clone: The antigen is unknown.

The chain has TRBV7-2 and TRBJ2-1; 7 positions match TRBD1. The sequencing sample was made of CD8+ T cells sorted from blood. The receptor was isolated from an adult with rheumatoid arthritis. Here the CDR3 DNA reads TGTGCCAGCAGCTTGACAGGGAGCTCCTACAATGAGCAGTTCTTC. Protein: CASSLTGSSYNEQFF.